This T cell receptor (beta chain) is drawn from a study of shared clonotypes between healthy human individuals. Study-level findings and limits: A handful of donors held about 4.6% of naive CD4 clonotypes in common. Clonotype sharing among donors, it was expected, would be affected by sequencing depth.

The CDR3 runs 13 residues. The germline V gene encodes CDR1 SQVTM and CDR2 ANQGSEA. V lost 4 bases and J 10 bases, leaving 17 bases between the germline ends. Samples underwent the assay at deep level. Original processing methods: ImmunoSEQ supplied junction-only sequences lacking quality scores, so filtering was different. Measured with immunoSEQ multiplex PCR; TCRdb has only the in-frame clones, and not every one. V and J calls and clone size are as listed in that table; D and trimming were resolved from the DNA. The sample has 2 million to 2.5 million clones, 85% to 95% seen once. With regard to this clone: The antigen is unknown.

Material for sequencing was naive CD4+ T cells from PBMCs. As for subset: CD45RA+ positively selected. V gene TRBV29-1 combines with J gene TRBJ2-1, with unresolved D. The clonotype originates from a man younger than 30 in good health. Some clones in this sample may be carry-over from other donors' samples. CDR3 bases: TGCAGCGTTGTGTGGTATGGTGGTGGCGAGCAGTTCTTC. Protein sequence: CSVVWYGGGEQFF.